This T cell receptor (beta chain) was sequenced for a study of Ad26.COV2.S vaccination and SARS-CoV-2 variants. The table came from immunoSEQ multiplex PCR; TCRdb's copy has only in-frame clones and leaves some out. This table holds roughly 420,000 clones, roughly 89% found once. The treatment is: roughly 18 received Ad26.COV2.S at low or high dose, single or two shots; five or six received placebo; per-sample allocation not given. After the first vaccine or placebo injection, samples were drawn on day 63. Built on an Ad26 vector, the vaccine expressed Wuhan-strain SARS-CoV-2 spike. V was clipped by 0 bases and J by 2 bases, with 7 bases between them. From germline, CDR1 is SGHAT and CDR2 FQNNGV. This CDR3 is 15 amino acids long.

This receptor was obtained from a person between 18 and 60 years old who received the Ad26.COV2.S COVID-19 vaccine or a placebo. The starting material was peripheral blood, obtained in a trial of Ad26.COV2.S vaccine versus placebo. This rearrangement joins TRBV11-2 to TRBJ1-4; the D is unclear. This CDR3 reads CASSLDLWTNEKLFF. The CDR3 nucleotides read TGTGCCAGCAGCTTAGATCTCTGGACTAATGAAAAACTGTTTTTT.